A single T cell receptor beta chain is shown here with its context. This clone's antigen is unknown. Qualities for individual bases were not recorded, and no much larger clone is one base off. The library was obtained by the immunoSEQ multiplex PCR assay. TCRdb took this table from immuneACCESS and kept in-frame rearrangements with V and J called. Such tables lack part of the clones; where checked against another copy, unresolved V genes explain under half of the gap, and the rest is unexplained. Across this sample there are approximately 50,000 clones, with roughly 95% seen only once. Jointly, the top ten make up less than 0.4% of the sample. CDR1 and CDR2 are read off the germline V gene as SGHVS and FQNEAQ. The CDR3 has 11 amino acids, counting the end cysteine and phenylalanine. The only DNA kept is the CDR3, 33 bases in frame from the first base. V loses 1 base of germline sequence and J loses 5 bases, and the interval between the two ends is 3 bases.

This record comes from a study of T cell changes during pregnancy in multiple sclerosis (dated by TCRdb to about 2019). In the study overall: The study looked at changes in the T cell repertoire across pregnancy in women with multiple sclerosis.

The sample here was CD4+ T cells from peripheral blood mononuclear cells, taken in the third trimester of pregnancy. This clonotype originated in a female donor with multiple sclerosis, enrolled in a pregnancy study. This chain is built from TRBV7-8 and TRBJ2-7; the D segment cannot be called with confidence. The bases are TGTGCCAGCAGCTTAGGCGACGAGCAGTACTTC. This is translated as CASSLGDEQYF. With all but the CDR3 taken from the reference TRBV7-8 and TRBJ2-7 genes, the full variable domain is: GAGVSQSPRYKVAKRGQDVALRCDPISGHVSLFWYQQALGQGPEFLTYFQNEAQLDKSGLPSDRFFAERPEGSVSTLKIQRTQQEDSAVYLCASSLGDEQYFGPGTRLTVT.